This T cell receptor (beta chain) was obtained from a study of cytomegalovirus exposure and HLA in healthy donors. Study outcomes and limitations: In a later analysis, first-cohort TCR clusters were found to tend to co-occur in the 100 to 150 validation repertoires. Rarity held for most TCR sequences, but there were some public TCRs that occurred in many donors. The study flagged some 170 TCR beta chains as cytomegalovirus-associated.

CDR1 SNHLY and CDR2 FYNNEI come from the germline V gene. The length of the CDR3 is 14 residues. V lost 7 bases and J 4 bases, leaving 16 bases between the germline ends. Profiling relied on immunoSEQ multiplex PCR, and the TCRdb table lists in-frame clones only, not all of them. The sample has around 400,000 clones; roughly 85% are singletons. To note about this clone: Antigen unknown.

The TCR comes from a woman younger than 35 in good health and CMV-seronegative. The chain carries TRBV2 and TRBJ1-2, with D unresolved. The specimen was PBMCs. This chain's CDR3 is CASTDPTSVYGYTF. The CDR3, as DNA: TGTGCCAGCACCGATCCGACGAGCGTCTATGGCTACACCTTC.